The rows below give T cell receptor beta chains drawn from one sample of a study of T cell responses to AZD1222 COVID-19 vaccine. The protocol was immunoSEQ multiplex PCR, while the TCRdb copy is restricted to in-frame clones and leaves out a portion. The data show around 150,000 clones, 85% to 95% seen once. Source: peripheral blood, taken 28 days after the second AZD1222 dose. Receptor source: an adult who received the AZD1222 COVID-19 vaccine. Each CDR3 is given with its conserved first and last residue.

CDR3aa: CASRRDRRNTGELFF; j_gene: TRBJ2-2; v_gene: TRBV5-1
CDR3aa: CASSVGDSPLHF; j_gene: TRBJ1-6; v_gene: TRBV9
CDR3aa: CASGQGGQPQHF; j_gene: TRBJ1-5; v_gene: TRBV19
CDR3aa: CASRRGVGYTF; j_gene: TRBJ1-2; v_gene: TRBV12-3/TRBV12-4
CDR3aa: CASSIGRGYNEQFF; j_gene: TRBJ2-1; v_gene: TRBV19
CDR3aa: CACAPNTEAFF; j_gene: TRBJ1-1; v_gene: TRBV30
CDR3aa: CASSQEGQGYYNSPLHF; j_gene: TRBJ1-6; v_gene: TRBV4-1
CDR3aa: CATRDGSYGYTF; j_gene: TRBJ1-2; v_gene: TRBV4-1
CDR3aa: CASSSIGGSNQPQHF; j_gene: TRBJ1-5; v_gene: TRBV6-5
CDR3aa: CASSWAGADTQYF; j_gene: TRBJ2-3; v_gene: TRBV7-3
CDR3aa: CASSQSPSGGGYNEQFF; j_gene: TRBJ2-1; v_gene: TRBV4-1
CDR3aa: CASSFGVGDYEQYF; j_gene: TRBJ2-7; v_gene: TRBV7-6
CDR3aa: CASSIVAHEKLFF; j_gene: TRBJ1-4; v_gene: TRBV19
CDR3aa: CASSSSGGPLYEQYF; j_gene: TRBJ2-7; v_gene: TRBV7-3
CDR3aa: CASTYRVGEKLFF; j_gene: TRBJ1-4; v_gene: TRBV14
CDR3aa: CSARGGTDTQYF; j_gene: TRBJ2-3; v_gene: TRBV29-1
CDR3aa: CASSRAGESPLHF; j_gene: TRBJ1-6; v_gene: TRBV13
CDR3aa: CASSLGAVTDTQYF; j_gene: TRBJ2-3; v_gene: TRBV7-9
CDR3aa: CASSFQYVVTGELFF; j_gene: TRBJ2-2; v_gene: TRBV5-1
CDR3aa: CSVANRLLGNTEAFF; j_gene: TRBJ1-1; v_gene: TRBV29-1
CDR3aa: CATGTGPYNEQFF; j_gene: TRBJ2-1; v_gene: TRBV24-1
CDR3aa: CASTWFTGELFF; j_gene: TRBJ2-2; v_gene: TRBV6-5
CDR3aa: CASSLEIGGPYNEQFF; j_gene: TRBJ2-1; v_gene: TRBV7-8
CDR3aa: CASSQAGGVGYTF; j_gene: TRBJ1-2; v_gene: TRBV7-3
CDR3aa: CASSPVLTAVPEAFF; j_gene: TRBJ1-1; v_gene: TRBV4-1
CDR3aa: CASSPPLSSYEQYF; j_gene: TRBJ2-7; v_gene: TRBV18
CDR3aa: CASSWRGEQYF; j_gene: TRBJ2-7; v_gene: TRBV27
CDR3aa: CASRDNRVNTGELFF; j_gene: TRBJ2-2; v_gene: TRBV6-5
CDR3aa: CTSSQVRHSQGDYGYTF; j_gene: TRBJ1-2; v_gene: TRBV1
CDR3aa: CAWSPFRSSFNEKLFF; j_gene: TRBJ1-4; v_gene: TRBV30
CDR3aa: CASSPPSTAEETQYF; j_gene: TRBJ2-5; v_gene: TRBV18
CDR3aa: CSVWEAGQGFFRDTGELFF; j_gene: TRBJ2-2; v_gene: TRBV29-1
CDR3aa: CASSPREKIFNEQFF; j_gene: TRBJ2-1; v_gene: TRBV27
CDR3aa: CASSLFDRVGKLFF; j_gene: TRBJ1-4; v_gene: TRBV28
CDR3aa: CASSLNRGTGNTIYF; j_gene: TRBJ1-3; v_gene: TRBV7-9
CDR3aa: CASSLVLGGGTEAFF; j_gene: TRBJ1-1; v_gene: TRBV7-2
CDR3aa: CASSWQESYEQYF; j_gene: TRBJ2-7; v_gene: TRBV2
CDR3aa: CASITAGDYGYTF; j_gene: TRBJ1-2; v_gene: TRBV6-5
CDR3aa: CATSKDNTANYGYTF; j_gene: TRBJ1-2; v_gene: TRBV15
CDR3aa: CASSPRRGVNEQFF; j_gene: TRBJ2-1; v_gene: TRBV7-9
CDR3aa: CASSHGVGNTEAFF; j_gene: TRBJ1-1; v_gene: TRBV14